The TCR beta chain under discussion was sequenced for a study of Graves' ophthalmopathy and Graves' hyperthyroidism (dated by TCRdb to between 2018 and 2020). Some background on the complete study: Peripheral blood was collected at initial diagnosis, before any treatment. The study used signatures of the TCR beta repertoire to tell Graves' ophthalmopathy apart from Graves' hyperthyroidism and to predict which patients would progress to ophthalmopathy. In total, some 130 blood samples were TCR-sequenced: approximately 40 ophthalmopathy, some 75 hyperthyroidism and around 17 hyperthyroidism-to-ophthalmopathy patients. To explore V-J signatures that separate ophthalmopathy from hyperthyroidism, a discovery set of about a hundred patients was enrolled, consisting of fewer than 45 with ophthalmopathy and roughly 60 with stable hyperthyroidism. The independent validation cohort included about 19 hyperthyroidism patients plus 17 patients who later progressed from hyperthyroidism to ophthalmopathy. In roughly 6 hyperthyroidism patients, the T-cell repertoires found in thyroid tissue were compared with those found in blood. Following sampling, methimazole starting at 30 mg daily was administered to hyperthyroidism patients, and high-dose intravenous methylprednisolone was administered to ophthalmopathy patients.

The germline ends are 14 bases apart after V is trimmed by 5 bases and J by 0 bases. The germline V gene (reference sequence) supplies CDR1 PRHDT and CDR2 FYEKMQ. Measured from the cysteine to the phenylalanine, the CDR3 is 15 residues long. Just the 45-base CDR3 DNA is kept, in frame starting at base 1. The table lists this clonotype with many counts. Its antigen remains undetermined. Per-base quality was not reported, and no clone a single base away is much larger than it. General study outcomes and caveats: Most expanded thyroid clonotypes with a frequency above 0.001 also appeared in blood, which suggests that blood repertoires may reflect the immune response in the thyroid. No statistical method was used to set the sample size in advance, and the investigators knew which group each participant was assigned to. The 13-signature model separated ophthalmopathy from stable hyperthyroidism with roughly 89% sensitivity and about 84% specificity in cross-validation, and 80%/75% in the test set. In validation, the model predicted ophthalmopathy progression with less than 71% sensitivity and around 72% specificity; some 13 predicted patients were CT-confirmed with GO in a median of about 6.2 months.

The ophthalmopathy patients had moderately to severely active disease, with a Clinical Activity Score of 3 or higher, a NOSPECS grade of 4 or higher, and a disease duration of less than 3 months. Patients with other autoimmune diseases, uncontrolled infections, pregnancy or lactation were excluded. Diagnosis relied on clinical symptoms, serum thyroxine, TRAb, thyroid ultrasound and orbital computed tomography. Using Ficoll-Paque density gradient centrifugation, PBMCs were isolated from about 9.4 ml of fresh peripheral blood. Total RNA was extracted using Trizol reagent, and RNA quality was checked on an Agilent 2100 Bioanalyzer. For repertoire sequencing, TCR beta CDR3 regions were amplified from RNA transcripts. The first round of RT-PCR was done with HTBI primers and the Qiagen OneStep RT-PCR kit, and was followed by a second round of multiplex PCR, then size selection and purification. Libraries were sequenced paired-end with 100 bp reads on an Illumina HiSeq2000. The source study handled its data this way. SOAPnuke was used for read processing, and reads with adapters, uncalled bases, a mean Phred below 15, or no exact constant-primer or identifier match were discarded. COPE v1.2.5 was used to merge high-quality paired reads. Unique nucleotide sequences were defined as clonotypes and aligned to IMGT TRB V, D and J references using MiTCR v1.1. Analysis was restricted to V-J combinations with a frequency above 0.0001, which covered roughly 99% of repertoires. For each V-J combination, a TCR clonal expansion and chaos score was defined as F50 clonal expansion divided by the chaos observed in the TCRdist matrix. Welch's t-statistics and random forest were used to reduce features to 13 V-J combinations, which were fed into a naive Bayes classifier. The similarity between thyroid and blood repertoires was quantified using the Morisita-Horn index. TCRdb cleaned the public reads at Q25 with fastp, built clones with MiXCR and kept in-frame beta chains. Here each entry gathers all rows of one CDR3 protein and keeps the most common genes and DNA. TCRdb, not the authors, supplied the V and J calls. A total of 300,000 or so distinct CDR3 sequences appear in this sample, about 17% of them only once. The top ten hold approximately 13% of the sample.

The TCR originated in an adult man with Graves' ophthalmopathy. Sequenced: peripheral blood. The receptor chain draws on TRBV13 and TRBJ2-7, with the D gene tentatively TRBD1 or TRBD2, based on 5 matching bases in each. The DNA sequence is given as TGTGCCAGCAGCGTCCCTCGGGGCGCCTCCTACGAGCAGTACTTC. Its protein product is CASSVPRGASYEQYF.